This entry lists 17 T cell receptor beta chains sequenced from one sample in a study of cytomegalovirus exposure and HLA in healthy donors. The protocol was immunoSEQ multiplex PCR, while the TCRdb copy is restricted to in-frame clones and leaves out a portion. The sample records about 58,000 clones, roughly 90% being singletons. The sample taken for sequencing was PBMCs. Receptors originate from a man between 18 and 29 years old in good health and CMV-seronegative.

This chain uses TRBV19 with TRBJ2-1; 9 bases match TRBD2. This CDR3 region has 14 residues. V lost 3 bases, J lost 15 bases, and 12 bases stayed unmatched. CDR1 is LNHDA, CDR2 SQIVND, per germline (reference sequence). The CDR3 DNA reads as TGTGCCAGTAGTATTGGGCTAGCGGGGTGGGGGCCGTTCTTC. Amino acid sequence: CASSIGLAGWGPFF.

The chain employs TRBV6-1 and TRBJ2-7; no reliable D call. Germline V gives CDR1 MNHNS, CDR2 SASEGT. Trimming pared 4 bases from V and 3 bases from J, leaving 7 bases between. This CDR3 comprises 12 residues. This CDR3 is CASSVVIYEQYF. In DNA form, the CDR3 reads TGTGCCAGCAGTGTTGTTATCTACGAGCAGTACTTC.

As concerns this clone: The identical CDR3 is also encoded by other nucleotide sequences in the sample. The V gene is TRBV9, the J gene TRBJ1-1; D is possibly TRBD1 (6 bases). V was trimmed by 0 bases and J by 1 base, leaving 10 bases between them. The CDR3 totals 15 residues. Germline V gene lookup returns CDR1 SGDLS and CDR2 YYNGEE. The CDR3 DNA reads TGTGCCAGCAGCGTAGGAGGGGGGGCGAACACTGAAGCTTTCTTT. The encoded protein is CASSVGGGANTEAFF.

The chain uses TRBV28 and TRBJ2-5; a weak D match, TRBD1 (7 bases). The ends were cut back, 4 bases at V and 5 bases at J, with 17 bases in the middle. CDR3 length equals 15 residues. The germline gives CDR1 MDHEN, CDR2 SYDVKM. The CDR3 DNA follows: TGTGCCAGCAGTTCAAGGGGGCGCGGGGTGGAGACCCAGTACTTC. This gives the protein CASSSRGRGVETQYF.

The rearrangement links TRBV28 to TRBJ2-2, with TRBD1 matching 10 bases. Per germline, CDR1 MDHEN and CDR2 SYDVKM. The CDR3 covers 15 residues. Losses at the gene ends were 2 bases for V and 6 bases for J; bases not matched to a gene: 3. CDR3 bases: TGTGCCAGCAGTTTAGGGACAGGGGTCCCCGGGGAGCTGTTTTTT. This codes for CASSLGTGVPGELFF.

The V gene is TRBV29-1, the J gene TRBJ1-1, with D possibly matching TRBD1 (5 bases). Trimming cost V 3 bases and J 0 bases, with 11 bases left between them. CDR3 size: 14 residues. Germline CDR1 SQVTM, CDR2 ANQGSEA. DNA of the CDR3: TGCAGCGTTGAGAGAGACAGAATGAACACTGAAGCTTTCTTT. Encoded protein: CSVERDRMNTEAFF.

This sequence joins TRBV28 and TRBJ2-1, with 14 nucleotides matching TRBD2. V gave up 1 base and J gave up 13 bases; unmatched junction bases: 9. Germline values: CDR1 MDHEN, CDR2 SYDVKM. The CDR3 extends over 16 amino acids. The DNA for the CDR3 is TGTGCCAGCAGTTTATCTGGGACTAGCGGGAGATTAGTACAGTTCTTC. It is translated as CASSLSGTSGRLVQFF.

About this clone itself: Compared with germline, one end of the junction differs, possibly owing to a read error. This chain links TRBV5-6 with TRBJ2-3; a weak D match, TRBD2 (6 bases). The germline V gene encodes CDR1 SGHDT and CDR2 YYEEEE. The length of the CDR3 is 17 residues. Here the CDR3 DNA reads TGTGCCAGCAGATTGGAGTTGGGGGAGGAACACACAGATACGCAGTATTTT. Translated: CASRLELGEEHTDTQYF.

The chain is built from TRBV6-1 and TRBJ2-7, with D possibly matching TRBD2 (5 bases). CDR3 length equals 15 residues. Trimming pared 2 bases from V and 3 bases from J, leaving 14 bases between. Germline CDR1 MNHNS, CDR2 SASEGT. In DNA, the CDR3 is TGTGCCAGCAGTGAAAAGGGCAGCGGTAACTACGAGCAGTACTTC. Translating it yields CASSEKGSGNYEQYF.

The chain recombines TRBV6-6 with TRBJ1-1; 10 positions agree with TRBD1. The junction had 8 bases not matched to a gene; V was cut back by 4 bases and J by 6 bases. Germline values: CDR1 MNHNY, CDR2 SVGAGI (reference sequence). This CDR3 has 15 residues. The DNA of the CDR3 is TGTGCCAGCAGTTCTCGGGACAGGGGAGTCCCTGAAGCTTTCTTT. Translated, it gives CASSSRDRGVPEAFF.

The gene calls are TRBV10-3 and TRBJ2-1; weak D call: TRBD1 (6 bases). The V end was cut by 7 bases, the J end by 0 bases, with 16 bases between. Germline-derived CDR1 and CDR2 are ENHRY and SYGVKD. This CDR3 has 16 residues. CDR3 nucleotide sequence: TGTGCCATCACAGGGGTACGGGTAGGCTCCTACAATGAGCAGTTCTTC. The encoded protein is CAITGVRVGSYNEQFF.

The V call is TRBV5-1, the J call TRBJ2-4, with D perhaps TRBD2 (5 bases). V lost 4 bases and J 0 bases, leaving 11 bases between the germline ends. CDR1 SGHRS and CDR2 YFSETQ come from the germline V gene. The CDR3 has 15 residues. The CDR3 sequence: CASSRAREAKNIQYF. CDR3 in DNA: TGCGCCAGCAGCCGGGCTCGGGAAGCCAAAAACATTCAGTACTTC.

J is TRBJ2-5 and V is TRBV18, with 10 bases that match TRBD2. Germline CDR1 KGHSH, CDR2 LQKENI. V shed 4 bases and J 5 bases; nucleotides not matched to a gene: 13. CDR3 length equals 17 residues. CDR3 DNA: TGTGCCAGCTCACGGACCGGCGTGGGACTAGCGTTTGAGACCCAGTACTTC. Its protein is CASSRTGVGLAFETQYF.

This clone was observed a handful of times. CDR3 sequence: CASSGRTAEAFF. CDR3 DNA: TGTGCCAGCAGTGGGAGGACAGCGGAAGCTTTCTTT. The chain uses TRBV2 and TRBJ1-1, with a tentative D call TRBD1 (6 bases). V lost 4 bases and J lost 8, with 11 bases in between. Germline assignment: CDR1 SNHLY and CDR2 FYNNEI. This CDR3 is 12 amino acids long.

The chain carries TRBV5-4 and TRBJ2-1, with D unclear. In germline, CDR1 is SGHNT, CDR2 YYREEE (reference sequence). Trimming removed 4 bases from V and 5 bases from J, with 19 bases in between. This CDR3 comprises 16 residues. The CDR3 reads CASSRSVVALDNEQFF. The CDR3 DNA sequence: TGTGCCAGCAGCCGGAGCGTCGTGGCGCTTGACAATGAGCAGTTCTTC.

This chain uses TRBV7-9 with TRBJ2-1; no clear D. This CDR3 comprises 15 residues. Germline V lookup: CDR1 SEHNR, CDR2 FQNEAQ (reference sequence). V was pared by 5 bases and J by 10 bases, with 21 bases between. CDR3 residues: CASSAQAEAVNEQFF. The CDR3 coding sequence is TGTGCCAGCAGCGCTCAAGCAGAGGCTGTGAACGAGCAGTTCTTC.

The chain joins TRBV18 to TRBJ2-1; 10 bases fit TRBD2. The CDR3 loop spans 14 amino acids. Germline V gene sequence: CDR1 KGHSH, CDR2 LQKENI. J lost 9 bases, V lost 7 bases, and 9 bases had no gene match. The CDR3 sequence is CASLTSSGSSEQFF. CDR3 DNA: TGTGCCAGCTTAACCTCTAGCGGGAGTAGTGAGCAGTTCTTC.